These 9 T cell receptor beta chains were all obtained from the same sample, sequenced in a study of blood T cells in healthy people across ages. Then a second PCR, running about 7 to 11 cycles, was carried out with a sample-barcoded 5' primer and a J-beta primer mix. Each CDR3 protein is one row after TCRdb ran MiXCR on the 5' RACE reads. Of hundreds of thousands of distinct CDR3 sequences in the sample, roughly 30% are singletons; the top ten hold around a sixth. Sequenced: blood. These receptors all stem from a woman of 80 years or more in good health.

This clonotype has ten or more counts. CDR3 in DNA: TGTGCCAGCAGCCCCAACAGGGGCGAGCAGTACTTC. It translates to CASSPNRGEQYF. The chain couples TRBV9 to TRBJ2-7; 7 nucleotides line up with TRBD1. The CDR3 length is 12 residues. The V segment lost 4 bases and the J segment 6 bases; nucleotides outside the gene matches: 4. The germline V gene encodes CDR1 SGDLS and CDR2 YYNGEE.

This clonotype was recorded a few times. The V call is TRBV20-1, the J call TRBJ1-5; a weak D match, TRBD1 (6 bases). Trimming took 5 bases from V and 3 from J, leaving 17 bases between them. This CDR3 is 15 amino acids long. Germline assignment: CDR1 DFQATT and CDR2 SNEGSKA (reference sequence). The CDR3 region is CSADTGQLANQPQHF. The DNA of the CDR3 is TGCAGTGCTGACACAGGACAGCTAGCCAATCAGCCCCAGCATTTT.

The chain recombines TRBV27 with TRBJ2-1; 9 bases are a match to TRBD1. CDR1 and CDR2 from the germline V gene are MNHEY and SMNVEV (reference sequence). Unmatched junction bases numbered 6, after V lost 4 bases and J lost 2 bases. This CDR3 is 16 amino acids long. The CDR3 bases are TGTGCCAGCAGTTCCCCGCGGACAGGGGCCTACAATGAGCAGTTCTTC. The encoded protein is CASSSPRTGAYNEQFF.

Ten or more counts support this clonotype. The chain recombines TRBV7-3 with TRBJ2-6; 7 nucleotides agree with TRBD1. There are 19 residues in the CDR3. Germline-derived CDR1 and CDR2 are SGHTA and FQGTGA. Trimming cost V 3 bases and J 0 bases; bases outside gene matches: 11. The CDR3 coding sequence is TGTGCCAGCAGCTTGGAATCGACAGGGTTTCACTCTGGGGCCAACGTCCTGACTTTC. Translating gives CASSLESTGFHSGANVLTF.

The chain recombines TRBV7-3 with TRBJ2-1, with D perhaps TRBD1 (5 bases). Trimming pared 5 bases from V and 7 bases from J, leaving 15 bases between. Germline lookup yields CDR1 SGHTA and CDR2 FQGTGA. CDR3 length: 14 residues. For the CDR3, the DNA is TGTGCCAGCAGCACAGAGTCAGGGCCGAATGAGCAGTTCTTC. Residues: CASSTESGPNEQFF.

There are a few counts of this clonotype. This may be a read error: a much more frequent sequence differs by one nucleotide. The chain uses TRBV20-1 and TRBJ2-7; tentatively, D is TRBD1 (6 bases). There are 12 residues in the CDR3. In germline, CDR1 is DFQATT, CDR2 SNEGSKA (reference sequence). In DNA form, the CDR3 reads TGCAGGGCTAGACTCGGGACAAAGGAGCAGTACTTC. This codes for CRARLGTKEQYF.

This clonotype was seen at least ten times. The rearrangement uses TRBV12-5 and TRBJ2-7, with 9 bases aligning to TRBD1. This CDR3 is built from 15 residues. From germline, CDR1 is LGHNT and CDR2 FRNRAP. Trimming removed 6 bases from V and 2 bases from J; junction bases left unmatched: 8. The CDR3 bases are TGTGCTAGTGGCTCGGGACAGGGTAATACCTACGAGCAGTACTTC. This sequence encodes CASGSGQGNTYEQYF.

With respect to this clonotype: The junction and the germline gene differ at one end; a read error may be behind it. The chain uses TRBV7-9 and TRBJ2-2, with D perhaps matching TRBD1 or TRBD2 (5 bases each). This CDR3 contains 15 residues. Per germline, CDR1 SEHNR and CDR2 FQNEAQ (reference sequence). In DNA form, the CDR3 reads TGTGCCAGCAGCTCATTACAGGCCGGCACCGGGGAGCGGTTTTTT. Its translation is CASSSLQAGTGERFF.

The J gene is TRBJ2-3, the V gene TRBV5-1, with 11 bases lining up with TRBD1. The V gene end was trimmed by 0 bases and the J gene end by 4 bases; junction bases not matched to a gene: 13. Germline assignment: CDR1 SGHRS and CDR2 YFSETQ. The CDR3 consists of 19 residues. In DNA form, the CDR3 reads TGCGCCAGCAGCTTGGTTGGTCGAGGGACAGGGGGAAGGTCAGATACGCAGTATTTT. It yields the protein CASSLVGRGTGGRSDTQYF.